Presented here are 9 T cell receptor beta chains from one specimen sequenced in a study of type 1 regulatory T cells. For these receptors, no antigen is known. MiXCR, run by TCRdb on the reads, gives a single entry per CDR3 protein. The repertoire holds about 42,000 distinct CDR3 sequences, with more than 9% as singletons. The sample comprised cultured non-Tr1 T cells, either the whole culture or a sorted T cell fraction (not recorded which). The receptor set was obtained from a human donor in good health.

This clonotype was detected many times. In DNA, the CDR3 is TGCGCCAGCAGCGCTAGCGGAGGGTTGGCAGATACGCAGTATTTT. This sequence encodes CASSASGGLADTQYF. The J gene is TRBJ2-3, the V gene TRBV5-1; the match to TRBD2 covers 7 bases. The CDR3 extends over 15 amino acids. V dropped 4 bases and J dropped 4; count of bases not matched to a gene: 9. Germline-derived CDR1 and CDR2 are SGHRS and YFSETQ.

This clonotype was found many times. The J gene is TRBJ2-7, the V gene TRBV3-1; D is undetermined. Germline V gives CDR1 LGHDT, CDR2 YNNKEL (reference sequence). V was cut by 1 base and J by 9 bases, with 19 bases left in between. CDR3 size: 15 residues. This CDR3 is CASSQGTVLPSVQYF. The CDR3 DNA sequence: TGTGCCAGCAGCCAAGGAACAGTCCTACCTTCAGTGCAGTACTTC.

This clonotype was detected ten times or more. The chain employs TRBV24-1 and TRBJ2-5; 14 bases are shared with TRBD2. V lost 1 base, J lost 4 bases, and 10 bases stayed unmatched. The V gene's germline CDR1 is KGHDR and CDR2 SFDVKD. The CDR3 spans 19 residues. CDR3 coding DNA: TGTGCCACCAGTGATTTCGGGACTAGCGGGAGTGGCCCTAGAGAGACCCAGTACTTC. Its translation: CATSDFGTSGSGPRETQYF.

This clonotype occurred once. Mismatch with germline at one junction end may stem from a read error. V gene TRBV18 combines with J gene TRBJ1-2; no firm D call. This CDR3 is built from 12 residues. Germline V gene sequence: CDR1 KGHSH, CDR2 LQKENI. The CDR3 loop reads CTSSPEGRGYTF. The CDR3 DNA reads as TGTACCAGCTCACCGGAAGGGCGAGGCTACACCTTC.

This clonotype has ten or more counts. The gene calls are TRBV29-1 and TRBJ1-1, with 10 bases fitting TRBD1. V shed 7 bases and J 10 bases; nucleotides not matched to a gene: 6. This CDR3 is built from 11 residues. Germline V gene data show CDR1 as SQVTM and CDR2 as ANQGSEA. In DNA form, the CDR3 reads TGCAGCGCCTGGGGACAGGGGAGAGCTTTCTTT. Translating it yields CSAWGQGRAFF. Looking up the rest from reference TRBV29-1 and TRBJ1-1 gives the full variable domain: SAVISQKPSRDICQRGTSLTIQCQVDSQVTMMFWYRQQPGQSLTLIATANQGSEATYESGFVIDKFPISRPNLTFSTLTVSNMSPEDSSIYLCSAWGQGRAFFGQGTRLTVV.

About this clonotype itself: A much larger clone differs by one base, so this may be a read error. This sequence joins TRBV15 and TRBJ1-4; D perhaps matches TRBD1 (5 bases). In germline, CDR1 is LNHNV, CDR2 YYDKDF (reference sequence). Trimming pared 8 bases from V and 8 bases from J, leaving 18 bases between. The CDR3 sequence is 14 residues long. CDR3 protein: CATGKSGTDEKLFF. In nucleotides, the CDR3 is TGTGCCACCGGCAAATCCGGGACGGACGAAAAACTGTTTTTT.

This clonotype occurred a few times. The chain joins TRBV7-2 to TRBJ2-5; possible D gene TRBD1, 5 bases. CDR1 is SGHTA and CDR2 is FQGNSA in the germline V gene. Trimming shortened V by 5 bases and J by 4 bases, and 20 bases separated the two germline ends. This CDR3 contains 16 residues. CDR3 in DNA: TGTGCCAGCAGCCGACAGTGGCAGGTTACAGGAGAGACCCAGTACTTC. Residues: CASSRQWQVTGETQYF.

This clonotype appeared many times. The genes are TRBV3-1 and TRBJ2-7; 9 bases line up with TRBD2. V gave up 4 bases and J gave up 1 base; unmatched junction bases: 8. The CDR3 spans 16 residues. Germline loops: CDR1 LGHDT, CDR2 YNNKEL (reference sequence). CDR3 in amino acids: CASSPRLAGLSYEQYF. CDR3 sequence (DNA): TGTGCCAGCAGCCCCCGCCTAGCGGGGCTATCCTACGAGCAGTACTTC.

DNA for the CDR3: TGCAGCGTTAGCACCGGGGGGTGGGATACGCAGTATTTT. Amino acid sequence: CSVSTGGWDTQYF. This chain connects TRBV29-1 to TRBJ2-3; 7 bases line up with TRBD2. With 5 bases clipped from V and 6 bases from J, the junction kept 8 bases outside the gene matches. Germline CDR1 and CDR2: SQVTM and ANQGSEA. This CDR3 is built from 13 residues.